These T cell receptor beta chains were read from a single sample in a study of blood T cell repertoires in COVID-19. Clones were read by immunoSEQ multiplex PCR, and TCRdb kept only the in-frame ones, dropping some. This sample has around 250,000 clones; roughly 83% occur once, and the top ten carry about 5.4%. The sequenced material came from peripheral blood. The receptors derive from an elderly woman with COVID-19, enrolled during active disease. Both conserved end residues are part of each CDR3. Fields, in order: V gene, J gene, clone size, D gene, CDR3 DNA, CDR3 protein. A D gene is named only where the DNA matches it firmly. Clone size appears in some rows only: once, few, many, or a class for an expanded clone.

V: TRBV2; J: TRBJ1-2; size: NA; D: TRBD1; DNA: TGTGCCAGTACAGGACAGGGGGGAGGCTATGGCTACACCTTC; CDR3: CASTGQGGGYGYTF
V: TRBV10-1; J: TRBJ2-3; size: NA; D: NA; DNA: TGCGCCAGCAGTGAGTCGGCAGGGTACACAGATACGCAGTATTTT; CDR3: CASSESAGYTDTQYF
V: TRBV18; J: TRBJ2-3; size: NA; D: NA; DNA: TGTGCCAGCTCACTACAGATTAGTGGCACAGATACGCAGTATTTT; CDR3: CASSLQISGTDTQYF
V: TRBV30; J: TRBJ1-4; size: NA; D: NA; DNA: TGTGCCTGGAGTTCTGGCCGTTGGGGCGGGGCTGCGTTCACAACTAATGAAAAACTGTTTTTT; CDR3: CAWSSGRWGGAAFTTNEKLFF
V: TRBV4-2; J: TRBJ1-1; size: NA; D: TRBD1; DNA: TGTGCCAGCAGCTTCACCGGGACAGGGGACACTGAAGCTTTCTTT; CDR3: CASSFTGTGDTEAFF
V: TRBV7-7; J: TRBJ2-1; size: NA; D: TRBD1; DNA: TGTGCCAGCAGCTTAGGGCAGGGGGCTTACAATGAGCAGTTCTTC; CDR3: CASSLGQGAYNEQFF
V: TRBV12-3/TRBV12-4; J: TRBJ1-6; size: NA; D: NA; DNA: TGTGCCAGCGGAAGGCAGGCTAATTCACCCCTCCACTTT; CDR3: CASGRQANSPLHF
V: TRBV18; J: TRBJ2-7; size: NA; D: NA; DNA: TGTGCCAGCTCACCGCGTGTCTCCGTCTACGAGCAGTACTTC; CDR3: CASSPRVSVYEQYF
V: TRBV9; J: TRBJ2-4; size: NA; D: NA; DNA: TGTGCCAGCAGCCCGGCCTTCAGGGGTGAGGGAAACATTCAGTACTTC; CDR3: CASSPAFRGEGNIQYF
V: TRBV28; J: TRBJ2-4; size: NA; D: NA; DNA: TGTGCCAGCCATTCGTCAGGGGCCCCCCCTACCAAAAACATTCAGTACTTC; CDR3: CASHSSGAPPTKNIQYF
V: TRBV7-2; J: TRBJ2-1; size: NA; D: TRBD2; DNA: TGTGCCAGCAGCCTGACTAGCGGGGGGCCATCCTACAATGAGCAGTTCTTC; CDR3: CASSLTSGGPSYNEQFF
V: TRBV3-1/TRBV3-2; J: TRBJ2-1; size: NA; D: TRBD2; DNA: TGTGCCAGCAGCCCCCTAGGACTAGCGGGGGGGACCCTCTACAATGAGCAGTTCTTC; CDR3: CASSPLGLAGGTLYNEQFF
V: TRBV7-2; J: TRBJ1-2; size: NA; D: NA; DNA: TGTGCCAGCAGCTTAGGAACGGTTGACTATGGCTACACCTTC; CDR3: CASSLGTVDYGYTF
V: TRBV5-6; J: TRBJ1-6; size: NA; D: TRBD1; DNA: TGTGCCAGCAGCGAGGGGACAGAGCGATTTTATAATTCACCCCTCCACTTT; CDR3: CASSEGTERFYNSPLHF
V: TRBV4-2; J: TRBJ1-2; size: NA; D: NA; DNA: TGTGCCAGCAGCCAAGCAACAGCACAGCTCTATGGCTACACCTTC; CDR3: CASSQATAQLYGYTF
V: TRBV27; J: TRBJ1-5; size: NA; D: TRBD1; DNA: TGTGCCAGCAGCGAAGACAGGGCGGTTCCGCCCCAGCATTTT; CDR3: CASSEDRAVPPQHF
V: TRBV9; J: TRBJ2-1; size: once; D: NA; DNA: TGTGCCAGCAGCGTAGCCCCCCTTAATGAGCAGTTCTTC; CDR3: CASSVAPLNEQFF
V: TRBV28; J: TRBJ1-2; size: NA; D: NA; DNA: TGTGCCAGCGGCCCCGGCGGAGGGTCGATGGATGGCTACACCTTC; CDR3: CASGPGGGSMDGYTF
V: TRBV9; J: TRBJ2-3; size: NA; D: NA; DNA: TGTGCCAGCAGCGTAGGGATAGGCGGGAACACAGATACGCAGTATTTT; CDR3: CASSVGIGGNTDTQYF
V: TRBV4-2; J: TRBJ2-3; size: NA; D: TRBD2; DNA: TGTGCCAGCAGCCAAGATCCCCAGCGGGGGGCAACAGATACGCAGTATTTT; CDR3: CASSQDPQRGATDTQYF
V: TRBV7-9; J: TRBJ2-1; size: NA; D: NA; DNA: TGTGCCAGCAGCTTACAGACTAACTACTACAATGAGCAGTTCTTC; CDR3: CASSLQTNYYNEQFF
V: TRBV10-3; J: TRBJ1-2; size: NA; D: NA; DNA: TGTGCCAGCGCTCCTGGACAAAACTATGGCTACACCTTC; CDR3: CASAPGQNYGYTF
V: TRBV5-1; J: TRBJ1-1; size: NA; D: NA; DNA: TGCGCCAGCAGTCGCGGGGGGCAGGGACCTGAAGCTTTCTTT; CDR3: CASSRGGQGPEAFF
V: TRBV14; J: TRBJ2-7; size: once; D: NA; DNA: TGTGCCAGCAGGGCGAGACAGGCACGGGACGAGCAGTACTTC; CDR3: CASRARQARDEQYF
V: TRBV11-3; J: TRBJ2-5; size: NA; D: TRBD1; DNA: TGTGCCAGCAGCTTAGGATGGGACAGGGGAGACGAGACCCAGTACTTC; CDR3: CASSLGWDRGDETQYF
V: TRBV5-6; J: TRBJ2-7; size: few; D: NA; DNA: TGTGCCAGCAGCTTCGTTGACGAGCAGTACTTC; CDR3: CASSFVDEQYF
V: TRBV18; J: TRBJ2-5; size: NA; D: TRBD1; DNA: TGTGCCAGCTCACCCCCCGGCCAACAGGGGGAAACCCAGTACTTC; CDR3: CASSPPGQQGETQYF
V: TRBV2; J: TRBJ1-5; size: NA; D: NA; DNA: TGTGCCAGCAGGGGGTCAGGGGCCGTGAGTCAGCCCCAGCATTTT; CDR3: CASRGSGAVSQPQHF
V: TRBV18; J: TRBJ1-5; size: NA; D: TRBD1; DNA: TGTGCCAGCTCGCCGGGACAGGGGACGAGCAATCAGCCCCAGCATTTT; CDR3: CASSPGQGTSNQPQHF
V: TRBV6-5; J: TRBJ1-2; size: NA; D: NA; DNA: TGTGCCAGCAGTCGGGGGGTCGCGAATGGCTACACCTTC; CDR3: CASSRGVANGYTF
V: TRBV18; J: TRBJ1-2; size: NA; D: TRBD1; DNA: TGTGCCAGCTCACCACCACAGGGGTATGGCTACACCTTC; CDR3: CASSPPQGYGYTF
V: TRBV15; J: TRBJ2-4; size: NA; D: TRBD1; DNA: TGTGCCACCAGCATTGACAGGGGTTACATTCAGTACTTC; CDR3: CATSIDRGYIQYF
V: TRBV7-9; J: TRBJ2-1; size: NA; D: TRBD2; DNA: TGTGCCAGCGGGACTAGCGGGGCCGGGAATGAGCAGTTCTTC; CDR3: CASGTSGAGNEQFF
V: TRBV24-1; J: TRBJ2-5; size: NA; D: TRBD1; DNA: TGTGCCACCAGTGACCGGACAGGCTCAGGGACCCAGTACTTC; CDR3: CATSDRTGSGTQYF
V: TRBV6-5; J: TRBJ1-5; size: once; D: TRBD1; DNA: TGTGCCAGCAGGGGACAGGGGACCAGTCAGCCCCAGCATTTT; CDR3: CASRGQGTSQPQHF
V: TRBV6-5; J: TRBJ1-2; size: NA; D: NA; DNA: TGTGCCAGCAGATTGACGGGGACTAACTATGGCTACACCTTC; CDR3: CASRLTGTNYGYTF
V: TRBV7-9; J: TRBJ1-2; size: NA; D: TRBD1; DNA: TGTGCCAGCAGCCCACAGGGGGAGAACGGCTACACCTTC; CDR3: CASSPQGENGYTF
V: TRBV5-1; J: TRBJ2-3; size: NA; D: NA; DNA: TGCGCCAGCAGCTTGGCCGGGGTTAGCACAGATACGCAGTATTTT; CDR3: CASSLAGVSTDTQYF
V: TRBV6-5; J: TRBJ2-7; size: NA; D: TRBD1; DNA: TGTGCCACTACCTTTTTGGGGACAGGGGGCTACGAGCAGTACTTC; CDR3: CATTFLGTGGYEQYF
V: TRBV5-1; J: TRBJ2-1; size: NA; D: TRBD2; DNA: TGCGCCAGCAGCTCGATGACTAGCGGGGGGGCGCTTGATCAGAATGAGCAGTTCTTC; CDR3: CASSSMTSGGALDQNEQFF
V: TRBV9; J: TRBJ1-4; size: NA; D: NA; DNA: TGTGCCAGCAGCCCCGGGGGAACTAATGAAAAACTGTTTTTT; CDR3: CASSPGGTNEKLFF
V: TRBV19; J: TRBJ1-6; size: NA; D: NA; DNA: TGTGCCAGTAGTAACCAGGGAGGTGGGTCACCCCTCCACTTT; CDR3: CASSNQGGGSPLHF
V: TRBV3-1/TRBV3-2; J: TRBJ1-6; size: NA; D: TRBD1; DNA: TGTGCCAGCAGCCAAGCCGGACAGGGGCTCCCCTATAATTCACCCCTCCACTTT; CDR3: CASSQAGQGLPYNSPLHF
V: TRBV4-2; J: TRBJ1-3; size: NA; D: NA; DNA: TGTGCCAGCAGCCAAGAATGGGGGGTTTTAGCTGGAAACACCATATATTTT; CDR3: CASSQEWGVLAGNTIYF